The subject of this entry is one T cell receptor beta chain. The antigen it recognizes is unknown. The record has no base qualities; no much larger clone is one base away. Trimming takes 6 bases off V and 0 bases off J; junction bases not matched to a gene: 7. Per the germline V gene, MDHEN is the CDR1 and SYDVKM is the CDR2. Reading from cysteine to phenylalanine, the CDR3 counts 16 amino acids. The entry retains the CDR3 DNA only, 48 bases that are in frame from base 1. This specimen comes from a study of Ad26.COV2.S vaccination and SARS-CoV-2 variants (dated by TCRdb to about 2021). A note on the overall study: TCRbeta repertoire sequencing served as the tool for gauging how specific and how broad the SARS-CoV-2-reactive T cell receptors were following Ad26.COV2.S vaccination. The TCR-sequenced set comprised about 32 samples: approximately 19 Ad26.COV2.S vaccine recipients, 5 placebo recipients and 8 SARS-CoV-2 convalescent individuals.

In the paper's terms, the time point label means: individuals recovered from natural SARS-CoV-2 infection. TCRbeta CDR3 regions were sequenced with the immunoSEQ Assay. After extraction, genomic DNA underwent amplification by bias-controlled multiplex PCR, followed by high-throughput sequencing. As for the authors' bioinformatics: To quantify the absolute abundance of every unique TCRbeta CDR3 region, sequences were collapsed and filtered. T cell fraction was estimated by normalizing TCRbeta template counts to usable DNA, which was measured by amplifying reference genes present in all nucleated cells. Repertoire TCRs were annotated as SARS-CoV-2-specific when V gene, CDR3 amino acid sequence and J gene were exactly matched to a known reactive TCR set. The reference SARS-CoV-2 TCR set came from MIRA and was filtered for enrichment in COVID-19-positive ImmuneCODE repertoires, removing public or cross-reactive TCRs. Drawing on the MIRA antigens, annotated TCRs were analysed further at the level of specific ORF or position within ORF. Depth was the summed frequency of annotated unique rearrangements, while breadth was defined as annotated unique rearrangements over total unique productive rearrangements. TCR breadth was compared between groups using two-sided Wilcoxon rank-sum tests. TCRdb limited this immuneACCESS table to in-frame rearrangements with V and J called. A share of clones is missing; checked studies link under half to unresolved V genes, and the rest is unexplained. That table furnishes V, J and clone size, whereas the DNA furnished D and trimming. The sample data list around 140,000 clones, and around 86% of these were observed just once. Around 5% of the sample comes from the top ten.

Results the study describes overall, beyond this receptor: Substantial breadth of spike-specific CD8+ and CD4+ T cell responses was reported after vaccination. Non-spike TCR breadth was comparable between vaccine and placebo recipients, consistent with the vaccine containing only spike. The authors noted that total T cell responses may have been underestimated by the TCR breadth and depth analyses. Higher spike-specific TCR breadth was observed in Ad26.COV2.S recipients than in placebo recipients (P = 0.0014).

The sequence was obtained from a human donor who had recovered from COVID-19. Recombination linked TRBV28 to TRBJ1-3; 8 nucleotides in the junction match TRBD1. The source was peripheral blood, collected after recovery from COVID-19. CDR3 loop: CASRSDGQGSGNTIYF. The nucleotide sequence reads as follows: TGTGCCAGCAGGAGCGATGGACAGGGCTCTGGAAACACCATATATTTT.